This T cell receptor (beta chain) came from a study of beta chain features in type 1 diabetes. Broader study findings: Since sequencing was performed on cDNA, cells with high TCR expression could be over-represented. Researchers report that Type 1 diabetes patients had moderately but significantly shorter TCRB CDR3s across all four CD4+ subsets. Whether TCRB rearrangement is influenced by HLA type went unresolved here.

For this clone: Its antigen is not known.

The isolated RNA, all of it, was reverse transcribed, so expressed TCRB transcripts were what got sequenced. The method was immunoSEQ multiplex PCR; TCRdb's version includes in-frame clones alone and lacks a portion of them. The data show about 260,000 clones, around 24% seen once. Cells sorted by CD45RO/CCR7/CD25/CD127/CD95/CD27 comprised CD4+ naive, central memory, regulatory and stem cell-like memory cells. Germline CDR1 and CDR2: MGHRA and YSYEKL. Trimming took 2 bases from V and 8 from J; bases not matched to a gene: 12. CDR3 length: 18 amino acids. Sample: naive CD4+ T cells from blood. This TCR was recovered from a woman between 25 and 40 years old with type 1 diabetes. This rearrangement joins TRBV4-1 to TRBJ2-2, with 12 bases lining up with TRBD2. This CDR3 reads CASSQRGLAGPVGGELFF. In DNA, the CDR3 is TGCGCCAGCAGCCAACGGGGACTAGCGGGCCCCGTGGGGGGGGAGCTGTTTTTT.